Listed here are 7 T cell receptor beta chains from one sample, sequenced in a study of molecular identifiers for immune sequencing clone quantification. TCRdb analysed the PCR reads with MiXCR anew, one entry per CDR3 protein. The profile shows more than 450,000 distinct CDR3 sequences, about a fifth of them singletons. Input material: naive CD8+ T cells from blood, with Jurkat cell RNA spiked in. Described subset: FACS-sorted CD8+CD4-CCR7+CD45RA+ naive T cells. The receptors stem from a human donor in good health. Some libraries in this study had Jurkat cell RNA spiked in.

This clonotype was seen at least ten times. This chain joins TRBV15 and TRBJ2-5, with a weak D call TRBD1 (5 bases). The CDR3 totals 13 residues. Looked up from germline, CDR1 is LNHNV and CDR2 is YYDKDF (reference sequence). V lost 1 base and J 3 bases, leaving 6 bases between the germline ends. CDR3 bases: TGTGCCACCAGCAGAGGACAGAAAGAGACCCAGTACTTC. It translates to CATSRGQKETQYF.

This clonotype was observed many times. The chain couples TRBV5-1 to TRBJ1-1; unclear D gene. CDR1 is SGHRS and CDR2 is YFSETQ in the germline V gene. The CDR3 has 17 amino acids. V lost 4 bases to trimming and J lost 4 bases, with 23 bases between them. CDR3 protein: CASSLKASWTEGTEAFF. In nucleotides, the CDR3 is TGCGCCAGCAGCCTAAAGGCTTCATGGACGGAAGGCACTGAAGCTTTCTTT.

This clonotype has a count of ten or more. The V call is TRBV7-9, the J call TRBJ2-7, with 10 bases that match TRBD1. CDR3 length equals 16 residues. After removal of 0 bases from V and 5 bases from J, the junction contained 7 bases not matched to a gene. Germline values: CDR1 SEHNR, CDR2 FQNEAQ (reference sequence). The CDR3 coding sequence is TGTGCCAGCAGCTTAGCCCCCGGGACAGGGGCCGACGAGCAGTACTTC. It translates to CASSLAPGTGADEQYF.

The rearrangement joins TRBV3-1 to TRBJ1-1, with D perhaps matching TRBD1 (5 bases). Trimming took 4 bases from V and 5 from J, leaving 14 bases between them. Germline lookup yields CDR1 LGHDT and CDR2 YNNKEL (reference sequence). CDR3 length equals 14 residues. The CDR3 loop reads CASSPVGGMTEAFF. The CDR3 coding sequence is TGTGCCAGCAGCCCTGTTGGGGGGATGACTGAAGCTTTCTTT.

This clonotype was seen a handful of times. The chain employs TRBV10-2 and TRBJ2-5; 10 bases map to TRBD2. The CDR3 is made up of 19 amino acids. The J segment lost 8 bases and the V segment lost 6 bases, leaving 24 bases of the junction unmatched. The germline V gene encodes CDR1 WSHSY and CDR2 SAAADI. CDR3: CASRTGHPRTSGDPGTQYF. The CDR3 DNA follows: TGCGCCAGCAGGACGGGACACCCAAGGACTAGCGGAGACCCCGGAACCCAGTACTTC.

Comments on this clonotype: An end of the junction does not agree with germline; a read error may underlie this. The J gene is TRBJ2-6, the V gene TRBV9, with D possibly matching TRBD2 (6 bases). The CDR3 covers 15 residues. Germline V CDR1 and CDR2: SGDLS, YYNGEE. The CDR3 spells CASSAGSSGANVPTF. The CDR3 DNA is TGTGCCAGCAGCGCCGGGAGCTCTGGGGCCAACGTCCCGACTTTC. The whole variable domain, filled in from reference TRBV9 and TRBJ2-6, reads DSGVTQTPKHLITATGQRVTLRCSPRSGDLSVYWYQQSLDQGLQFLIQYYNGEERAKGNILERFSAQQFPDLHSELNLSSLELGDSALYFCASSAGSSGANVPTFGAGSRLTVL.

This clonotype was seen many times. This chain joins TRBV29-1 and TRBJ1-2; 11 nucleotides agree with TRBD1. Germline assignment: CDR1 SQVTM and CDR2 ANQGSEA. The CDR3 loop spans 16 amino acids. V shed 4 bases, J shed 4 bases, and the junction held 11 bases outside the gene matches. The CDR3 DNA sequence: TGCAGCGTTGTAGTCCCGGGACAGGGGGATGTCTATGGCTACACCTTC. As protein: CSVVVPGQGDVYGYTF. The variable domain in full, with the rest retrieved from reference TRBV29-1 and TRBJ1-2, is SAVISQKPSRDICQRGTSLTIQCQVDSQVTMMFWYRQQPGQSLTLIATANQGSEATYESGFVIDKFPISRPNLTFSTLTVSNMSPEDSSIYLCSVVVPGQGDVYGYTFGSGTRLTVV.